The 21 T cell receptor beta chains reported below all come from one sample, sequenced in a study of CXCR3-negative and CXCR3-positive naive CD8 T cells. The libraries of TRB cDNA were constructed through 5' RACE using UMI labels. TCRdb reprocessed the 5' RACE reads, keeping one entry per CDR3 protein, no DNA. The sample data list over 55,000 distinct CDR3 sequences. The sequencing input was memory CD8+ T cells from blood. The receptor source for this set is a human donor in good health. Some clones in this sample may be carry-over from other donors' samples.

CDR3 residues: CASTLEPGYSTEAFF. This chain connects TRBV19 to TRBJ1-1; checking the TCRdb D call of TRBD1 is not possible without DNA. Germline assignment: CDR1 LNHDA and CDR2 SQIVND (reference sequence). This CDR3 is 15 amino acids long. The whole variable domain, remainder taken from reference TRBV19 and TRBJ1-1, is DGGITQSPKYLFRKEGQNVTLSCEQNLNHDAMYWYRQDPGQGLRLIYYSQIVNDFQKGDIAEGYSVSREKKESFPLTVTSAQKNPTAFYLCASTLEPGYSTEAFFGQGTRLTVV.

The chain uses TRBV4-1 and TRBJ1-1. Germline-derived CDR1 and CDR2 are MGHRA and YSYEKL. This CDR3 has 12 amino acids. The chain's CDR3 is CASSQGRPEAFF.

The chain is built from TRBV12-3 or TRBV12-4 and TRBJ2-7; TCRdb lists TRBD1, though no DNA is available to test this call. CDR3 size: 14 residues. This CDR3 is CASSPQGQVYEQYF.

The chain uses TRBV7-3 and TRBJ2-3; the D call of TRBD1 rests on TCRdb alone, since no DNA is present to check it. The CDR3 loop spans 15 amino acids. Germline V lookup: CDR1 SGHTA, CDR2 FQGTGA. The CDR3 reads CASSLGGQGGDTQYF.

The chain carries TRBV28 and TRBJ2-3; the D call of TRBD2 rests on TCRdb alone, since no DNA is present to check it. The germline CDR1 and CDR2 sequences are MDHEN and SYDVKM. This CDR3 region has 14 residues. CDR3 sequence reads: CASSPRLVPDTQYF.

The chain has TRBV10-3 and TRBJ1-1; TCRdb selects TRBD1, and the lack of DNA leaves this call unchecked. The CDR3 totals 14 residues. Germline assignment: CDR1 ENHRY and CDR2 SYGVKD. The CDR3 sequence is CAISLRDMYTEDFF.

This sequence joins TRBV11-2 and TRBJ2-2; the D gene TCRdb calls, TRBD1, cannot be checked with no DNA. The CDR3 spans 15 residues. The germline V gene encodes CDR1 SGHAT and CDR2 FQNNGV. The CDR3 spells CASSDRDSNTGELFF.

V and J are TRBV6-5 and TRBJ2-7; TCRdb proposes TRBD2, but this gene call is untestable without DNA. The CDR3 spans 16 residues. Per the germline V gene, CDR1 is MNHEY and CDR2 is SVGAGI. CDR3 protein: CASSGVGLAANYEQYF.

V is TRBV27 and J is TRBJ2-7. The CDR3 extends over 14 amino acids. Germline V gives CDR1 MNHEY, CDR2 SMNVEV (reference sequence). The chain's CDR3 is CASSPGFRLGEQYF.

This chain connects TRBV4-1 to TRBJ2-5. The germline gives CDR1 MGHRA, CDR2 YSYEKL. This CDR3 has 14 amino acids. CDR3 amino acids: CASSQATLQETQYF.

The V call is TRBV20-1, the J call TRBJ2-3; the D gene TCRdb calls, TRBD1, cannot be checked with no DNA. Per germline, CDR1 DFQATT and CDR2 SNEGSKA (reference sequence). The CDR3 extends over 16 amino acids. This CDR3 reads CSARDLSGGDTDTQYF.

The genes are TRBV15 and TRBJ1-2. This CDR3 has 13 residues. Germline CDR1 LNHNV, CDR2 YYDKDF (reference sequence). CDR3 region: CATRTGSHYGYTF.

The V call is TRBV7-6, the J call TRBJ2-3; TCRdb returns TRBD1, unconfirmable since there is no DNA. This CDR3 contains 14 residues. The germline V gene has CDR1 SGHVS and CDR2 FNYEAQ. CDR3 amino acids: CASSLMGPTDTQYF. The variable domain in full, with the rest retrieved from reference TRBV7-6 and TRBJ2-3, is GAGVSQSPRYKVTKRGQDVALRCDPISGHVSLYWYRQALGQGPEFLTYFNYEAQQDKSGLPNDRFSAERPEGSISTLTIQRTEQRDSAMYRCASSLMGPTDTQYFGPGTRLTVL.

This rearrangement joins TRBV7-9 to TRBJ2-7; the TRBD1 assignment by TCRdb is unverifiable without DNA. Germline CDR1 is SEHNR and CDR2 is FQNEAQ (reference sequence). The CDR3 runs to 13 residues. The CDR3 loop is CARKYRGIYEQYF.

The chain recombines TRBV7-9 with TRBJ1-1; TCRdb gives TRBD1 as the D gene, but with no DNA this cannot be confirmed. Per germline, CDR1 SEHNR and CDR2 FQNEAQ (reference sequence). The CDR3 length is 13 residues. The chain's CDR3 is CAGDDRLGTEAFF.

The chain has TRBV6-5 and TRBJ1-3. The length of the CDR3 is 17 residues. CDR1 and CDR2 from the germline V gene are MNHEY and SVGAGI. The CDR3 here is CASSYSGFSGPGNTIYF.

The chain joins TRBV29-1 to TRBJ2-7; the D call from TCRdb, TRBD1, cannot be confirmed without DNA. The CDR3 is 13 residues long. Germline V gives CDR1 SQVTM, CDR2 ANQGSEA. This CDR3 reads CSVEDSRDYEQYF.

The chain recombines TRBV7-9 with TRBJ1-1. From germline, CDR1 is SEHNR and CDR2 FQNEAQ (reference sequence). CDR3 length: 15 residues. The chain's CDR3 is CASSLALGQNTEAFF.

The chain uses TRBV2 and TRBJ2-1; TCRdb's D call, TRBD2, is unchecked because there is no DNA. Germline CDR1 SNHLY, CDR2 FYNNEI. The CDR3 runs 14 residues. CDR3 sequence: CASMESGWALEQFF. Full variable domain (missing parts from reference TRBV2 and TRBJ2-1): EPEVTQTPSHQVTQMGQEVILRCVPISNHLYFYWYRQILGQKVEFLVSFYNNEISEKSEIFDDQFSVERPDGSNFTLKIRSTKLEDSAMYFCASMESGWALEQFFGPGTRLTVL.

The rearrangement links TRBV29-1 to TRBJ2-7; the TRBD2 assignment by TCRdb is unverifiable without DNA. The CDR3 covers 15 residues. Germline CDR1 is SQVTM and CDR2 is ANQGSEA. CDR3 in amino acids: CSVEMTGGPPYEQYF.

The chain joins TRBV29-1 to TRBJ2-7. Germline assignment: CDR1 SQVTM and CDR2 ANQGSEA. CDR3 length equals 13 residues. CDR3 sequence: CSVHSAVSYEQYF.